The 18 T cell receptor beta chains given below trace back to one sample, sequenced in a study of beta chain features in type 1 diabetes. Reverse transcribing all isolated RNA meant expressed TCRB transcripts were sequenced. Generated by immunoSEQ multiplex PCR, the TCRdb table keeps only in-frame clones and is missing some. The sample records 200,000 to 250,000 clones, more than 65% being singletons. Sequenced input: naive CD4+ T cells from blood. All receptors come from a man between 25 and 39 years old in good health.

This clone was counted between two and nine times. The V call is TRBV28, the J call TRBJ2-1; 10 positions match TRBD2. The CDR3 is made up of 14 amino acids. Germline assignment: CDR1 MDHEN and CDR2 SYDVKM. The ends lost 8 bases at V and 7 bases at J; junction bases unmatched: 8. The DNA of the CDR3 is TGTGCCAGCGCCTTCCTTAGCGGGAGGAATGAGCAGTTCTTC. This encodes CASAFLSGRNEQFF.

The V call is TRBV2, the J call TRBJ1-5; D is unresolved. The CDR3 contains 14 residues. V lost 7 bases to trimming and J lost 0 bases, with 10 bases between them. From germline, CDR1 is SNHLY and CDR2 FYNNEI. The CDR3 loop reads CASNEVYSNQPQHF. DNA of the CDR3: TGTGCCAGCAACGAAGTTTATAGCAATCAGCCCCAGCATTTT.

For the CDR3, the DNA is TGTGCCAGCAGTTATAGGGGTGGGGAGACCCAGTACTTC. Its translation: CASSYRGGETQYF. This sequence joins TRBV27 and TRBJ2-5; D is possibly TRBD1 (5 bases). CDR3 size: 13 residues. Trimming stripped 4 bases from V and 5 bases from J, with 11 bases between. Germline V lookup: CDR1 MNHEY, CDR2 SMNVEV (reference sequence).

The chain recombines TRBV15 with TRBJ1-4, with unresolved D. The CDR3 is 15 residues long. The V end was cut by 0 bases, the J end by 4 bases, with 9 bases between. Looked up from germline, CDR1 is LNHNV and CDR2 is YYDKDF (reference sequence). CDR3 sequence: CATSREGGRNEKLFF. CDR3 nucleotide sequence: TGTGCCACCAGCAGAGAAGGTGGGCGTAATGAAAAACTGTTTTTT.

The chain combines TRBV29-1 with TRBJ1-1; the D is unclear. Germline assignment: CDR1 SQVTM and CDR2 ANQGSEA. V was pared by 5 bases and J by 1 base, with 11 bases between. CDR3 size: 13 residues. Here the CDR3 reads CSVTPEWNTEAFF. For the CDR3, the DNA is TGCAGCGTTACCCCGGAGTGGAACACTGAAGCTTTCTTT.

The CDR3 sequence: CAWAGEGVSYGYTF. CDR3 sequence (DNA): TGTGCCTGGGCCGGGGAGGGTGTTAGCTATGGCTACACCTTC. V and J are TRBV30 and TRBJ1-2; D not resolved. Trimming shortened V by 5 bases and J by 4 bases, and 17 bases separated the two germline ends. The CDR3 has 14 amino acids. In germline, CDR1 is GTSNPN, CDR2 SVGIG (reference sequence).

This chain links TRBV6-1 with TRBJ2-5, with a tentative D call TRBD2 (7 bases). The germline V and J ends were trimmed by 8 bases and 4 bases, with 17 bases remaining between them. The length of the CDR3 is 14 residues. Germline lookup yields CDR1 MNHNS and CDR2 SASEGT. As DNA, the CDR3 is TGTGCCAGCCGTACTCTAGGGGGGGCAGAGACCCAGTACTTC. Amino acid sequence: CASRTLGGAETQYF.

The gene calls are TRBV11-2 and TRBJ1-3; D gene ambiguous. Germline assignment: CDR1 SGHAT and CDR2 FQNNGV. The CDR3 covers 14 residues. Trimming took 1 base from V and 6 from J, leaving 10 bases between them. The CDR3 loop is CASSLAQAANTIYF. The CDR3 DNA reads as TGTGCCAGCAGCTTAGCGCAGGCTGCAAACACCATATATTTT.

In DNA, the CDR3 is TGTGCCAGCAGCTTGGTCGGGTTCCCGGGAAATCAGCCCCAGCATTTT. Translation: CASSLVGFPGNQPQHF. J is TRBJ1-5 and V is TRBV5-6; D uncertain. CDR3 length: 16 residues. Trimming pared 0 bases from V and 4 bases from J, leaving 14 bases between. Germline CDR1 SGHDT, CDR2 YYEEEE.

Here the CDR3 DNA reads TGCAGCGTGGGGGGACTAGCGGGAGGTCCCCCAGATACGCAGTATTTT. It encodes CSVGGLAGGPPDTQYF. The genes are TRBV29-1 and TRBJ2-3; 15 nucleotides agree with TRBD2. CDR1 is SQVTM and CDR2 is ANQGSEA in the germline V gene. This CDR3 contains 16 residues. V gave up 6 bases and J gave up 4 bases; unmatched junction bases: 8.

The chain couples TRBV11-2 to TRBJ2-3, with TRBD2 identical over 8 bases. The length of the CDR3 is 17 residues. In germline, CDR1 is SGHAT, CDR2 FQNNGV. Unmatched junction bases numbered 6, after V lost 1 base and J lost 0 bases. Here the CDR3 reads CASSLVAAGASTDTQYF. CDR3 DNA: TGTGCCAGCAGCTTAGTGGCAGCGGGAGCGAGCACAGATACGCAGTATTTT.

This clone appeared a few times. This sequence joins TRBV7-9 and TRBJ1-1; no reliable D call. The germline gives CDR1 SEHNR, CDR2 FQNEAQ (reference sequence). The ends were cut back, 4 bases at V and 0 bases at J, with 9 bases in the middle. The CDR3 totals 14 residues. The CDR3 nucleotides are TGTGCCAGCAGCTCCGGCCTATTGAACACTGAAGCTTTCTTT. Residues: CASSSGLLNTEAFF.

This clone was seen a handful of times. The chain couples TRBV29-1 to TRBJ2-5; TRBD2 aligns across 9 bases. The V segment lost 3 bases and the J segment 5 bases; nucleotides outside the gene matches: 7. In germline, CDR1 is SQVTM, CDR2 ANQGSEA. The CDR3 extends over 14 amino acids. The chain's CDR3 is CSVEWLAGRETQYF. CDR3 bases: TGCAGCGTTGAGTGGCTAGCGGGGAGGGAGACCCAGTACTTC. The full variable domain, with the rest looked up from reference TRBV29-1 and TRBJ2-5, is SAVISQKPSRDICQRGTSLTIQCQVDSQVTMMFWYRQQPGQSLTLIATANQGSEATYESGFVIDKFPISRPNLTFSTLTVSNMSPEDSSIYLCSVEWLAGRETQYFGPGTRLLVL.

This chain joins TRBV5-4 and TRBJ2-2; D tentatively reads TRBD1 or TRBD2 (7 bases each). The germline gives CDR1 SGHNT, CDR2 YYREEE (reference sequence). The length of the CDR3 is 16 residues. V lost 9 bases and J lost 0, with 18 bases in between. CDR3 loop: CATEVGGTANTGELFF. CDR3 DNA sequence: TGTGCCACCGAAGTGGGAGGGACAGCGAACACCGGGGAGCTGTTTTTT.

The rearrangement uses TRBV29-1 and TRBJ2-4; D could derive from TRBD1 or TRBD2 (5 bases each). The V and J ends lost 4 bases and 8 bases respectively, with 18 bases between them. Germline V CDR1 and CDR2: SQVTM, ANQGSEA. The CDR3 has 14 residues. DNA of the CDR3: TGCAGCGTTGCCCGGGACGTTAACATGGACATTCAGTACTTC. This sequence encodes CSVARDVNMDIQYF.

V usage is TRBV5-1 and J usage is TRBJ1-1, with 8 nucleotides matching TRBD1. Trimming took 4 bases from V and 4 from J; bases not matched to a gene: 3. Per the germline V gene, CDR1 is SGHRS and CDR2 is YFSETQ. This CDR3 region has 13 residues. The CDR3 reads CASSADRGTEAFF. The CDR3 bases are TGCGCCAGCAGCGCAGACAGGGGCACTGAAGCTTTCTTT.

CDR3 amino acids: CAWSATQYEQYF. As DNA, the CDR3 is TGTGCCTGGAGTGCGACTCAGTACGAGCAGTACTTC. The J gene is TRBJ2-7, the V gene TRBV30; D uncertain. Germline-derived CDR1 and CDR2 are GTSNPN and SVGIG (reference sequence). V was shortened by 1 base and J by 4 bases, with 8 bases between the two germline ends. The CDR3 runs to 12 residues.

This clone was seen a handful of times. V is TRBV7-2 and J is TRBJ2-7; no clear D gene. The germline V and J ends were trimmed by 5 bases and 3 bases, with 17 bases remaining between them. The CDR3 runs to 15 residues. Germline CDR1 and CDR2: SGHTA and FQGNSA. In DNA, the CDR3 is TGTGCCAGCAGCCTACCCGACCGAGGCGGCTACGAGCAGTACTTC. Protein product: CASSLPDRGGYEQYF.